A single sample is the source of the 17 T cell receptor beta chains below, sequenced in a study of T cells in Graves' hyperthyroidism and ophthalmopathy. TCR beta CDR3 regions were amplified from RNA. When the TCR CDR3 underwent first-round RT-PCR, the HTBI primer set was used. TCRdb fed the multiplex PCR reads into MiXCR, producing one record per CDR3 protein. The profile covers over 300,000 distinct CDR3 sequences, with roughly 15% appearing a single time and 34% taken by the ten largest. The material sequenced was blood. Every receptor here comes from a middle-aged woman with Graves' ophthalmopathy.

The sample holds many counts of this clonotype. This sequence joins TRBV13 and TRBJ2-4, with D uncertain. V was shortened by 5 bases and J by 5 bases, with 16 bases between the two germline ends. Germline CDR1 is PRHDT and CDR2 is FYEKMQ (reference sequence). The CDR3 loop spans 15 amino acids. CDR3 amino acids: CASSRSLPAENIQYF. The CDR3 region has the DNA TGTGCCAGCAGCCGGAGCCTCCCGGCGGAAAACATTCAGTACTTC.

The rearrangement uses TRBV25-1 and TRBJ2-3, with no clear D. Germline lookup yields CDR1 MGHDK and CDR2 SYGVNS. Trimming took off 4 bases at V and 3 bases at J, with 5 bases between the two ends. The CDR3 spans 12 residues. CDR3 nucleotides: TGTGCCAGCAGTGGGGATACAGATACGCAGTATTTT. It is translated as CASSGDTDTQYF.

This clonotype was found a few times. The V call is TRBV27, the J call TRBJ1-2; D gene unclear. Trimming removed 2 bases from V and 4 bases from J, with 11 bases in between. The CDR3 totals 14 residues. Germline loops: CDR1 MNHEY, CDR2 SMNVEV (reference sequence). The CDR3 sequence is CASSLSGVSYGYTF. The CDR3 DNA is TGTGCCAGCAGTTTAAGCGGCGTGAGCTATGGCTACACCTTC.

This clonotype has only a few counts. The chain uses TRBV6-5 and TRBJ2-7, with unresolved D. This CDR3 is built from 17 residues. V was clipped by 0 bases and J by 2 bases, with 17 bases between them. Germline CDR1 is MNHEY and CDR2 is SVGAGI. The chain's CDR3 is CASSYSGSATSAYEQYF. The CDR3 bases are TGTGCCAGCAGTTACTCGGGTTCAGCAACAAGTGCCTACGAGCAGTACTTC.

The sample holds many counts of this clonotype. The chain joins TRBV20-1 to TRBJ1-2; D ambiguous. Germline CDR1 reads DFQATT; CDR2 reads SNEGSKA (reference sequence). The CDR3 extends over 12 amino acids. V lost 5 bases and J 0 bases, leaving 7 bases between the germline ends. The CDR3 sequence: CSAASSNYGYTF. In DNA form, the CDR3 reads TGCAGTGCTGCGAGTTCTAACTATGGCTACACCTTC.

This clonotype was seen repeatedly, ten times or more. CDR3 in amino acids: CASRSGGVSGNTIYF. CDR3 nucleotides: TGTGCCAGCAGATCAGGGGGGGTTTCTGGAAACACCATATATTTT. This chain links TRBV6-1 with TRBJ1-3, with 7 nucleotides matching TRBD1. CDR1 MNHNS and CDR2 SASEGT come from the germline V gene. J was trimmed by 1 base and V by 6 bases; bases with no gene match: 6. There are 15 residues in the CDR3.

This clonotype was seen ten or more times. In nucleotides, the CDR3 is TGTGCCAGCAGACTCGACAGGGGCACTGAAGCTTTCTTT. Amino acid sequence: CASRLDRGTEAFF. The gene calls are TRBV12-3 or TRBV12-4 and TRBJ1-1; 8 bases fit TRBD1. CDR3 size: 13 residues. Losses at the gene ends were 6 bases for V and 4 bases for J; bases not matched to a gene: 4.

This clonotype has only a few counts. The chain is built from TRBV3-1 and TRBJ1-2; D unclear. The V and J ends lost 1 base and 4 bases respectively, with 16 bases between them. CDR1 is LGHDT, CDR2 YNNKEL, per germline (reference sequence). The CDR3 sequence is 16 residues long. The CDR3 sequence is CASSQGPSTVSYGYTF. As DNA, the CDR3 is TGTGCCAGCAGCCAAGGACCCAGTACGGTTAGCTATGGCTACACCTTC.

This clonotype was observed a few times. This rearrangement joins TRBV5-6 to TRBJ2-7, with 10 bases identical to TRBD1. Per the germline V gene, CDR1 is SGHDT and CDR2 is YYEEEE. Trimming took 3 bases from V and 2 from J; bases not matched to a gene: 2. This CDR3 has 14 amino acids. The CDR3 coding sequence is TGTGCCAGCAGCTGGGACAGGGGAACCTACGAGCAGTACTTC. Its translation: CASSWDRGTYEQYF.

Many counts were recorded for this clonotype. Germline is not matched at one junction end, which may reflect a read error. The chain is built from TRBV2 and TRBJ2-3; 12 positions match TRBD2. Per germline, CDR1 SNHLY and CDR2 FYNNEI. There are 15 residues in the CDR3. The CDR3 region is CVSKGLAGYTDTQYF. The CDR3 DNA reads TGTGTCAGCAAAGGACTAGCGGGGTACACAGATACGCAGTATTTT.

In its sample, this clonotype was seen a few times. The chain carries TRBV19 and TRBJ2-1; 11 bases are a match to TRBD2. Trimming at V came to 8 bases and at J to 0 bases, leaving 6 bases not matched to a gene. CDR3 size: 16 residues. Germline CDR1 reads LNHDA; CDR2 reads SQIVND (reference sequence). The CDR3 sequence is CASGKGLADSYNEQFF. The CDR3 DNA reads as TGTGCCAGTGGAAAGGGACTAGCGGACTCCTACAATGAGCAGTTCTTC.

This sequence joins TRBV11-3 and TRBJ2-7; the D is unclear. V was cut by 0 bases and J by 7 bases, with 13 bases left in between. Germline CDR1 SGHNT, CDR2 YENEEA. This CDR3 has 14 residues. CDR3 sequence (DNA): TGTGCCAGCAGCTTAGATCCCCTCGCCTTGGAGCAGTACTTC. Protein: CASSLDPLALEQYF.

This clonotype was detected many times. The rearrangement joins TRBV5-1 to TRBJ1-2, with D hard to call. The CDR3 sequence is 12 residues long. The V end was cut by 4 bases, the J end by 5 bases, with 9 bases between. Germline values: CDR1 SGHRS, CDR2 YFSETQ. This CDR3 reads CASSTNQYGYTF. The CDR3 DNA reads as TGCGCCAGCAGCACAAACCAGTATGGCTACACCTTC.

This clonotype showed up many times. The genes are TRBV7-9 and TRBJ1-5, with D tentatively TRBD1 (6 bases). Germline V gene data show CDR1 as SEHNR and CDR2 as FQNEAQ (reference sequence). The CDR3 loop spans 16 amino acids. The V end was cut by 3 bases, the J end by 2 bases, with 14 bases between. The CDR3 loop reads CASSFGAGEGNQPQHF. In DNA form, the CDR3 reads TGTGCCAGCAGCTTTGGGGCAGGGGAGGGCAATCAGCCCCAGCATTTT.

This clonotype was detected ten times or more. The V and J genes are TRBV3-1 and TRBJ2-3; D not resolved. The CDR3 sequence is 13 residues long. Trimming cost V 6 bases and J 1 base, with 8 bases left between them. Germline V CDR1 and CDR2: LGHDT, YNNKEL (reference sequence). CDR3 bases: TGTGCCAGCAGTCTCGATGGCACAGATACGCAGTATTTT. Its translation is CASSLDGTDTQYF.

This clonotype occurred a few times. V and J are TRBV3-1 and TRBJ1-3; D ambiguous. Germline loops: CDR1 LGHDT, CDR2 YNNKEL (reference sequence). CDR3 size: 11 residues. V lost 0 bases and J 11 bases, leaving 5 bases between the germline ends. CDR3 sequence: CASSQDRSIYF. In nucleotides, the CDR3 is TGTGCCAGCAGCCAAGATAGGTCCATATATTTT.

This clonotype was seen many times. The chain uses TRBV6-1 and TRBJ2-5; maybe TRBD1 (5 bases). V was shortened by 3 bases and J by 4 bases, with 9 bases between the two germline ends. CDR1 is MNHNS and CDR2 is SASEGT in the germline V gene. The length of the CDR3 is 13 residues. This CDR3 is CASSDSTAETQYF. Written as DNA, the CDR3 is TGTGCCAGCAGTGATTCGACAGCAGAGACCCAGTACTTC.